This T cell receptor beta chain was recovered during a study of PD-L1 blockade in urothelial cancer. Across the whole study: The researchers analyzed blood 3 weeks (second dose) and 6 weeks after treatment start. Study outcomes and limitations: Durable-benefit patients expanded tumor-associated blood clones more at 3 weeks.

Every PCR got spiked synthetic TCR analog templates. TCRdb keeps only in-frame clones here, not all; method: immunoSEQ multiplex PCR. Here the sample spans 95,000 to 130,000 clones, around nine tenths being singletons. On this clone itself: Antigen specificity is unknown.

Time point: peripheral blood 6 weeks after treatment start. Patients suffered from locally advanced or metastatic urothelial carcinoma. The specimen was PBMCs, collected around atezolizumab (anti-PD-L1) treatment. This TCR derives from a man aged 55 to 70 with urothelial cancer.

The CDR3, as DNA: TGCGCCAGCAGCCGAGTCTCGGACGGAGGGAACATTCAGTACTTC. It is translated as CASSRVSDGGNIQYF. The rearrangement links TRBV4-1 to TRBJ2-4; D perhaps matches TRBD2 (6 bases). This CDR3 has 15 amino acids. V lost 4 bases and J lost 7, with 17 bases in between. The V gene's germline CDR1 is MGHRA and CDR2 YSYEKL.